The source of this TCR beta chain is a study of blood T cells in healthy people across ages. This clonotype was found a few times. Alongside a J-beta primer mix, a sample-barcoded 5' primer served in a second PCR lasting about 6 to 11 cycles. In TCRdb, the 5' RACE reads were re-called with MiXCR into one record per CDR3 protein. The sample has 650,000 to 800,000 distinct CDR3 sequences; 44% are singletons. The specimen was blood. The source is a man aged 60 to 75 in good health.

The CDR3 region is CASSQEWGGGQPQHF. In nucleotides, the CDR3 is TGCGCCAGCAGCCAAGAGTGGGGGGGTGGTCAGCCCCAGCATTTT. The chain employs TRBV4-1 and TRBJ1-5; possibly TRBD1 for D (5 bases). The CDR3 runs 15 residues. V lost 0 bases to trimming and J lost 6 bases, with 12 bases between them. Germline V gene data show CDR1 as MGHRA and CDR2 as YSYEKL.